This T cell receptor (beta chain) was obtained from a study of cytomegalovirus exposure and HLA in healthy donors. Overall study results and limits: A later analysis reported that several of the most significant clusters appeared to be linked to common viral pathogens, among them Epstein-Barr virus. Investigators reported 150 to 200 TCR beta chains as tied to cytomegalovirus.

CDR3 length equals 12 residues. Trimming removed 5 bases at V and 7 bases at J, with 9 bases between. Germline CDR1 is SGHAT and CDR2 is FQDESV (reference sequence). The PCR was carried out with 60 Vbeta primers and 13 Jbeta primers. Produced via immunoSEQ multiplex PCR; TCRdb's table is partial and in-frame only. The sample lists approximately 160,000 clones, 75% to 80% occurring once. This clone showed up just a few times. The antigen is unknown. The genes are TRBV11-1 and TRBJ2-4, with D possibly matching TRBD1 (6 bases). Sequenced material: PBMCs. This receptor was taken from a male donor in good health and CMV-seronegative. The CDR3 here is CASSARGNIQYF. For the CDR3, the DNA is TGTGCCAGCAGCGCCAGGGGTAACATTCAGTACTTC. The full variable domain, in which reference TRBV11-1 and TRBJ2-4 provide the parts outside the CDR3, is EAEVAQSPRYKITEKSQAVAFWCDPISGHATLYWYRQILGQGPELLVQFQDESVVDDSQLPKDRFSAERLKGVDSTLKIQPAELGDSAMYLCASSARGNIQYFGAGTRLSVL.